Here is one T cell receptor (beta chain) with its context. The antigen it binds to is not known. Per-base qualities were not stored, and no clone one base away is much larger. The data belong to a study of shared clonotypes between healthy human individuals (dated by TCRdb to about 2020). Study-level background: A few men and two women, aged 18 to 49 years, made up the cohort. To estimate repertoire size and how much clonotype sharing occurs between individuals, the study deeply sequenced the blood TCR repertoires of five healthy adults. To increase sequencing depth and limit assay-specific biases, different laboratories used diverse techniques to prepare libraries and sequence TCR repertoires. Each donor's leukapheresis produced roughly between roughly 0.94 and 9.5 billion PBMCs. For each donor, three plates each were used for CD4 naive and CD4 memory, two plates were used for CD8 naive, and one plate was used for CD8 memory.

The CDR3 measures 15 amino acids from cysteine to phenylalanine. Only the CDR3 DNA is retained, 45 bases long and in frame from the first base. Trimming costs V 6 bases and J 1 base, and their ends lie 14 bases apart. In the germline V gene (reference sequence), CDR1 corresponds to MNHNY and CDR2 to SVGAGI. TCR CDR3 regions were amplified from genomic DNA by multiplex PCR using the deep immunoSEQ assay. Genomic DNA extracted from each cell subset was distributed evenly over all wells of several immunoSEQ 96-well plates, and each plate served as one replicate. For sorted subsets, about 200 ng genomic DNA, equal to 30,000 or so T cell genomes, was loaded into each replicate PCR. The purified libraries were quantified using a Qubit 3.0 fluorometer, sized with a Bioanalyzer 2100, and then quantified again using the KAPA Library Quantification kit. Every immunoSEQ 96-well plate was sequenced on a separate single-read 150-cycle Illumina NextSeq 550 flow cell. As for the original processing: Because only junctional sequences without quality scores were contained in the immunoSEQ output, filtering matching that applied to full-length reads could not be performed. To assign V/J genes and CDR3, sequences were annotated using PyIR, a Python wrapper for IgBLAST v1.9, with IMGT germline references. Reads were filtered out if the reads had weak V/J assignments (E-value above 1e-6), no CDR3, stop codons, out-of-frame junctions, or ambiguous translated residues. V3J clonotypes were defined by identical inferred V gene, J gene, and CDR3 amino acid sequence. The percentage overlap between two repertoires was calculated by dividing the number of shared unique clonotypes by the size of the smaller repertoire. Richness of each repertoire was evaluated using RTK rarefaction, the Chao1 estimator, and Recon v2.1 estimates of unobserved clonotypes. For all TCRbeta clonotypes obtained by the gDNA method from a few donors, generation probabilities were computed with OLGA. TCRdb took this table from immuneACCESS and kept in-frame rearrangements with V and J called. Such tables lack part of the clones; where checked against another copy, unresolved V genes explain under half of the gap, and the rest is unexplained. V and J calls and clone size are given by that table; D and trimming were obtained from the DNA. Across this sample there are 2 million to 2.5 million clones, with approximately 96% seen only once. Over 0.1% of the sample rests with the top ten.

Healthy HIV-negative adults with no recently reported acute infections or vaccinations were included as donors. Every donor was a Caucasian adult living in Nashville, Tennessee, USA. CD4+ T cells were enriched by magnetic negative selection, after which naive cells were positively selected on CD45RA and the negative fraction was taken as the memory subset. After blood collection by leukapheresis, PBMCs were isolated using Ficoll-Histopaque density gradient centrifugation and then cryopreserved in the vapor phase of liquid nitrogen. Analytical flow cytometry was used to check the purity and quantity of every magnetically sorted T cell population. Genomic DNA was isolated from every sorted fraction and measured by UV absorbance on a Nanodrop 2000c. Overall study results and their limits: Incomplete sequencing was indicated by rarefaction of sorted-subset datasets, despite the large sequencing depth. Clonotypes shared by all four sorted-subset donors showed higher generation probabilities than non-shared clonotypes. Pairwise subsampling indicated that sequencing depth was expected to affect the degree of clonotype sharing among donors. Larger estimated clonotype richness was generally found for naive subsets than for memory subsets. Because the study included a small number of donors, the genetic and exposure-history diversity represented was limited. Sampling was limited to blood, and TCR repertoires in tissue likely differ from TCR repertoires in blood. Across a handful of donors, approximately 5% of naive CD4, roughly 3.5% of naive CD8, roughly 2.2% of memory CD4, and about 0.44% of memory CD8 clonotypes were shared.

Source material: naive CD4+ T cells sorted from blood. The cell subset or site label, as the study defines it: CD45RA+ positively selected. The sequence came from a man younger than 30 in good health. The chain links TRBV6-6 with TRBJ2-3, with the D segment identity uncertain. The CDR3 region has the sequence CASSFQSPRTDTQYF. The DNA sequence follows: TGTGCCAGCAGCTTTCAATCTCCTCGCACAGATACGCAGTATTTT.